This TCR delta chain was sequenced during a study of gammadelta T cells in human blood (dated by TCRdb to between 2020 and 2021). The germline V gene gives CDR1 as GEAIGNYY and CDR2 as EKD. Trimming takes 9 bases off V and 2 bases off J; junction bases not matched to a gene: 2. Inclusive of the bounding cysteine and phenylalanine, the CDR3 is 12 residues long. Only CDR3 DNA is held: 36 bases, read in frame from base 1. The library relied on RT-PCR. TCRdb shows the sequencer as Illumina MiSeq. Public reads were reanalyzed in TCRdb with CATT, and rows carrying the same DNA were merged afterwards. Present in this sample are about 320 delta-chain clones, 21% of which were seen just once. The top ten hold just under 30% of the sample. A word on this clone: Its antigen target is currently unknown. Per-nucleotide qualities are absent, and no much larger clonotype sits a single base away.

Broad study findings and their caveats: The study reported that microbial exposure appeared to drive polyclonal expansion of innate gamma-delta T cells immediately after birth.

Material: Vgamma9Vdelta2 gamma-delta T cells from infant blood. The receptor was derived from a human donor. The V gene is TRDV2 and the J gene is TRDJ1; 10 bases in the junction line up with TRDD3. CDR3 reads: CAILGDTDKLIF. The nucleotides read TGTGCCATACTGGGGGATACCGATAAACTCATCTTT.